These T cell receptor beta chains were read from a single sample in a study of blood T cell repertoires in COVID-19. Sequencing used immunoSEQ multiplex PCR; TCRdb keeps in-frame clones, though not all of them. The repertoire holds about 59,000 clones, with around 70% as singletons. Sequencing was carried out using peripheral blood. The receptors shown here come from a woman in her 70s with acute or convalescent COVID-19. CDR3s include the opening cysteine and the closing phenylalanine or tryptophan. Each record gives: D gene, clone size, J gene, V gene, CDR3 length, CDR3 DNA, CDR3 protein. A D gene is named only where the DNA matches it firmly. Clone size appears in some rows only: once, few, many, or a class for an expanded clone.

>NA|NA|TRBJ1-2|TRBV19|13
TGTGCCAGTACCGCAGGGTCCAAGGGTGGCTACACCTTC
CASTAGSKGGYTF
>NA|NA|TRBJ2-2|TRBV7-2|15
TGTGCCAGCAGCTTAGAGCGGCTACGGGTCGGGGAGCTGTTTTTT
CASSLERLRVGELFF
>TRBD1|few|TRBJ1-2|TRBV27|15
TGTGCCAGCAGTTCTATACAGGGGGCGAGGTATGGCTACACCTTC
CASSSIQGARYGYTF
>TRBD1|once|TRBJ1-1|TRBV5-1|17
TGCGCCAGCAAACGACAGGGTTCTAATACAGGCGACACTGAAGCTTTCTTT
CASKRQGSNTGDTEAFF
>NA|NA|TRBJ1-4|TRBV5-6|16
TGTGCCAGCAGCTTGGGCGGGATGATCGCAGGTGTAGGACTGTTTTTT
CASSLGGMIAGVGLFF
>NA|NA|TRBJ2-3|TRBV30|12
TGTGCCTGGGAGGGAGGAGCAGATACGCAGTATTTT
CAWEGGADTQYF
>NA|NA|TRBJ2-3|TRBV19|15
TGTGCCAGTAGTACCACAGGTTTCAGCACAGATACGCAGTATTTT
CASSTTGFSTDTQYF
>TRBD1|NA|TRBJ1-2|TRBV3-1/TRBV3-2|15
TGTGCCAGCAGCCATCAAAACGGGAGGGGGCAAGGCTACACCTTC
CASSHQNGRGQGYTF
>TRBD2|few|TRBJ2-3|TRBV4-2|19
TGTGCCAGCAGCCCACGTCGGACTAGCGGGGGGCCGATGTCTGATACGCAGTATTTT
CASSPRRTSGGPMSDTQYF
>TRBD1|NA|TRBJ1-2|TRBV19|14
TGTGCCAGTAGCCCGGGACAGGCAGGACGGGGCTACACCTTC
CASSPGQAGRGYTF
>NA|NA|TRBJ2-7|TRBV2|14
TGTGCCAGCAGTGAAGCGCGTCTGACCTACGAGCAGTACTTC
CASSEARLTYEQYF
>NA|NA|TRBJ2-2|TRBV9|18
TGTGCCAGCAGCGTAGGCGGCAGGGGCTATTCGAACACCGGGGAGCTGTTTTTT
CASSVGGRGYSNTGELFF
>NA|NA|TRBJ1-2|TRBV11-2|13
TGTGCCAGCAGCTTTCTACAGGGAGACGGCTACACCTTC
CASSFLQGDGYTF
>NA|NA|TRBJ1-5|TRBV6-5|15
TGTGCCAGCAGTTACTCAAGCCGGGGCAATCAGCCCCAGCATTTT
CASSYSSRGNQPQHF
>NA|NA|TRBJ2-1|TRBV24-1|14
TGTGCCACCGAAGGGACACTCTCCTACAATGAGCAGTTCTTC
CATEGTLSYNEQFF
>TRBD1|few|TRBJ2-5|TRBV18|15
TGTGCCAGCTCACCCTTAGGACAGGGACAAGAGACCCAGTACTTC
CASSPLGQGQETQYF
>NA|NA|TRBJ1-3|TRBV13|16
TGTGCCAGCAGCTTAGGGAGACTCAACTCTGGAAACACCATATATTTT
CASSLGRLNSGNTIYF
>NA|NA|TRBJ1-3|TRBV7-9|14
TGTGCCAGCAGCTTAGGGGGCCAAGGAAACACCATATATTTT
CASSLGGQGNTIYF
>TRBD1|NA|TRBJ2-7|TRBV3-1/TRBV3-2|15
TGTGCCAGCACAACGGGGACAGAAGACATCCACGAGCAGTACTTC
CASTTGTEDIHEQYF
>TRBD1|few|TRBJ1-1|TRBV11-2|15
TGTGCCAGCAGCTACTCAGGGACAGTGAACACTGAAGCTTTCTTT
CASSYSGTVNTEAFF
>NA|NA|TRBJ2-6|TRBV12-5|20
TGTGCTAGTGGTTTGTCAGGGGCCACTTTTCCGTGGACTGGGGCCAACGTCCTGACTTTC
CASGLSGATFPWTGANVLTF